This paragraph reports one T cell receptor beta chain. Antigen unknown. In the CD4+ fraction, cells were divided into CD45RA+ naive and CD45RA-negative memory subsets. A deep-level run was used for the assay. Genomic DNA from each subset was divided evenly over several immunoSEQ plates. Libraries were prepared by immunoSEQ multiplex PCR; TCRdb keeps only in-frame clonotypes and omits some of them. Among around 1.4 million clones, approximately 98.5% were seen once, and the ten largest hold around 0.33%. This specimen belongs to a study of shared clonotypes between healthy human individuals. Points from the study as a whole: Naive subsets typically showed greater estimated richness than memory subsets.

V was cut by 0 bases and J by 2 bases, with 14 bases left in between. The length of the CDR3 is 16 residues. CDR1 is SGHTA, CDR2 FQGTGA, per germline. The chain is built from TRBV7-3 and TRBJ2-7, with D possibly TRBD2 on 6 matching bases. The clonotype originates from a man aged 25-45 years in good health. The material sequenced was naive CD4+ T cells sorted from blood. The subset denotes: CD45RA+ positively selected. The CDR3 coding sequence is TGTGCCAGCAGCTTAACGAGGGCGGGGAACGCCTACGAGCAGTACTTC. This sequence encodes CASSLTRAGNAYEQYF. Full variable domain (remainder filled in from reference TRBV7-3 and TRBJ2-7): GAGVSQTPSNKVTEKGKYVELRCDPISGHTALYWYRQSLGQGPEFLIYFQGTGAADDSGLPNDRFFAVRPEGSVSTLKIQRTERGDSAVYLCASSLTRAGNAYEQYFGPGTRLTVT.